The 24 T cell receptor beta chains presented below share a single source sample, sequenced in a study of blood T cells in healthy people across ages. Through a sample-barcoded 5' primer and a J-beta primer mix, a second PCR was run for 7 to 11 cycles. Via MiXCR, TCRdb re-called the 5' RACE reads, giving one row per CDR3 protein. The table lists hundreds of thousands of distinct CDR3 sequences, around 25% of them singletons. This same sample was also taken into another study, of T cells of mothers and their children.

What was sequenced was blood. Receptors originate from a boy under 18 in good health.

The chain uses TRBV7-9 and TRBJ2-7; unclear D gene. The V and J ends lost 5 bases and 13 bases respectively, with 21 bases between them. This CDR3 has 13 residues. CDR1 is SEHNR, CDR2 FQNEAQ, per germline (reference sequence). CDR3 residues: CASSGGLQMSIYF. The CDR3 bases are TGTGCCAGCAGCGGCGGCCTGCAAATGAGCATATACTTC.

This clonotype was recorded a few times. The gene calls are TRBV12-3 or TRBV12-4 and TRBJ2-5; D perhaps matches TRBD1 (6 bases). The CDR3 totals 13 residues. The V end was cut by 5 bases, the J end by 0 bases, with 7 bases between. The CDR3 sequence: CASSGDNQETQYF. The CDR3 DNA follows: TGTGCCAGCAGTGGGGACAACCAAGAGACCCAGTACTTC.

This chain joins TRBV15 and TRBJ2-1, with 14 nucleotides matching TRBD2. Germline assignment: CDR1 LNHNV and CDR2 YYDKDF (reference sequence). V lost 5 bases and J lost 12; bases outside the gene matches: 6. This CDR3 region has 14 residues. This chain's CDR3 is CATSLGLAGGGQFF. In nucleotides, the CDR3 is TGTGCCACCAGCCTCGGACTAGCGGGGGGAGGGCAGTTCTTC.

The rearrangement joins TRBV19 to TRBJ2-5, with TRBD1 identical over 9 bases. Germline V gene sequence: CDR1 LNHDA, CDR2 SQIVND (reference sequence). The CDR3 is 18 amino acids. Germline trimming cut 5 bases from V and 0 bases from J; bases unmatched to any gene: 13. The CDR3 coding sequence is TGTGCCAGTAGTGATACGGCACAGGGGGCCTGGTACCAAGAGACCCAGTACTTC. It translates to CASSDTAQGAWYQETQYF.

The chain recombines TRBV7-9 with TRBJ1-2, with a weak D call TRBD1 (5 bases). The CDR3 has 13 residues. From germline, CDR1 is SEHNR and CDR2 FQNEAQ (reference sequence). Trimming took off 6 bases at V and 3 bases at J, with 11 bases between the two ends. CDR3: CASRPGRYYGYTF. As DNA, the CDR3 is TGTGCCAGCAGACCAGGGCGTTACTATGGCTACACCTTC.

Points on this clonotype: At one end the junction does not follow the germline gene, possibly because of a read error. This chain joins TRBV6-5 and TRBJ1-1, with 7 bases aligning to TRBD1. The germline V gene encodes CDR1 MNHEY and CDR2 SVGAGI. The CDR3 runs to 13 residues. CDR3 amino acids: CASSTGQNTKAFF. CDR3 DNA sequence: TGTGCCAGCAGTACGGGACAGAACACTAAAGCTTTCTTT.

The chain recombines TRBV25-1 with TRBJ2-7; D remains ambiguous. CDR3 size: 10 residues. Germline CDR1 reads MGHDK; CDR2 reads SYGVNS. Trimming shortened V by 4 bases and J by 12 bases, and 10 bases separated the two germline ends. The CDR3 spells CASSAAALYF. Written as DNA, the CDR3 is TGTGCCAGCAGTGCGGCCGCGCTGTACTTC.

This CDR3 is CASSLRWDEQYF. The CDR3 nucleotides read TGTGCCAGCAGTTTACGTTGGGACGAGCAGTACTTC. The rearrangement joins TRBV28 to TRBJ2-5, with D unclear. The J call is doubtful: the DNA matches TRBJ2-7 better. Germline V gene data show CDR1 as MDHEN and CDR2 as SYDVKM. The CDR3 contains 12 residues.

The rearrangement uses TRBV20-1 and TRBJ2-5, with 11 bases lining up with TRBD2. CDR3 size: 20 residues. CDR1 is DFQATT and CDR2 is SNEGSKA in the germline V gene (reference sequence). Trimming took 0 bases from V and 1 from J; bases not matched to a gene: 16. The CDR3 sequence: CSARDTFEVRTSGSQETQYF. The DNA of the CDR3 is TGCAGTGCTAGAGATACATTTGAAGTGAGGACTAGCGGGTCCCAAGAGACCCAGTACTTC.

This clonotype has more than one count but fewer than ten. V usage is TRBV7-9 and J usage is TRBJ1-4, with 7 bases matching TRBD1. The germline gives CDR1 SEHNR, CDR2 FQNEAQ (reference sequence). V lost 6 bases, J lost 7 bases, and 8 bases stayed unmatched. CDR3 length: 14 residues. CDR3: CASSPGTVSEKLFF. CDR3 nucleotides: TGTGCCAGCAGTCCCGGGACAGTCTCTGAAAAACTGTTTTTT.

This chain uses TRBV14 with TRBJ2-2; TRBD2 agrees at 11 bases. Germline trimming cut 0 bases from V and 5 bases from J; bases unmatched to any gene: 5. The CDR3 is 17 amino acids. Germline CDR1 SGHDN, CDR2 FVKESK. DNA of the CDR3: TGTGCCAGCAGCCAAGATCTGCTAGCGGGAGGAACCGGGGAGCTGTTTTTT. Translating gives CASSQDLLAGGTGELFF.

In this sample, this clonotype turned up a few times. The CDR3 sequence: CSANRGGKEKLFF. CDR3 DNA sequence: TGCAGTGCCAACAGAGGGGGGAAGGAAAAACTGTTTTTT. The rearrangement uses TRBV20-1 and TRBJ1-4, with a weak D call TRBD1 (6 bases). Germline V gives CDR1 DFQATT, CDR2 SNEGSKA (reference sequence). V was shortened by 6 bases and J by 8 bases, with 16 bases between the two germline ends. This CDR3 comprises 13 residues.

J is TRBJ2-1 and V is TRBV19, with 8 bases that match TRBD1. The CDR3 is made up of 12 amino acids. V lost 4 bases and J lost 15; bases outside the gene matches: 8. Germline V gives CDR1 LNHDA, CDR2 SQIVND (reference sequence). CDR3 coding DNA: TGTGCCAGTAGTACCGACAGGGGAATTGGGTTCTTC. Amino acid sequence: CASSTDRGIGFF.

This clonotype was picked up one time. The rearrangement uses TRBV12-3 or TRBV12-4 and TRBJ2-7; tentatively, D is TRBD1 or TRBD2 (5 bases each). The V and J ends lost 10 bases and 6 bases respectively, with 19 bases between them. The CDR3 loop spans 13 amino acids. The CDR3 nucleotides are TGTGCCACCTCACTCATGCCGAGGGGCGAGCAGTACTTC. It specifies CATSLMPRGEQYF.

As DNA, the CDR3 is TGTGCCAGCAGGGAGATATGGGCGACGAACACCGGGGAGCTGTTTTTT. Translation: CASREIWATNTGELFF. J is TRBJ2-2 and V is TRBV7-9, with D hard to call. Germline-derived CDR1 and CDR2 are SEHNR and FQNEAQ (reference sequence). The CDR3 sequence is 16 residues long. V lost 6 bases and J lost 0, with 14 bases in between. Supplemented by reference TRBV7-9 and TRBJ2-2, the full variable domain reads DTGVSQNPRHKITKRGQNVTFRCDPISEHNRLYWYRQTLGQGPEFLTYFQNEAQLEKSRLLSDRFSAERPKGSFSTLEIQRTEQGDSAMYLCASREIWATNTGELFFGEGSRLTVL.

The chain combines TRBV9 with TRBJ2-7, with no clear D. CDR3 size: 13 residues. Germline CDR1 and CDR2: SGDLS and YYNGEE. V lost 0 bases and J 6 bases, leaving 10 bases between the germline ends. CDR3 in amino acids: CASSVGHSIEQYF. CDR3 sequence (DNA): TGTGCCAGCAGCGTAGGCCACAGCATCGAGCAGTACTTC.

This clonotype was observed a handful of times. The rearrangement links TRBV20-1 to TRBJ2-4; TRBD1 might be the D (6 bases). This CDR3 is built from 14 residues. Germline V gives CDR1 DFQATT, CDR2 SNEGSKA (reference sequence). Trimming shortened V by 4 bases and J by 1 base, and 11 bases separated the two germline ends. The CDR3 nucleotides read TGCAGTGCTATAGGGGGTAGGGCCAAAAACATTCAGTACTTC. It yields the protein CSAIGGRAKNIQYF.

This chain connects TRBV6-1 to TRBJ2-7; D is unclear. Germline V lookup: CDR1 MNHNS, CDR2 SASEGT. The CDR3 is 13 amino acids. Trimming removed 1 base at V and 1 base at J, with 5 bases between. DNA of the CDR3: TGTGCCAGCAGTGAAGGGCTTTCCTACGAGCAGTACTTC. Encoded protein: CASSEGLSYEQYF.

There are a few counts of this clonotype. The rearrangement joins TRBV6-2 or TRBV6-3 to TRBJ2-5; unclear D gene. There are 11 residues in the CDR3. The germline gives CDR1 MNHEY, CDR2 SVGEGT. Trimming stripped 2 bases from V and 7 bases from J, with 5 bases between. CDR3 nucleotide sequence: TGTGCCAGCAGTTACGGGTGGACCCAGTACTTC. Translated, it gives CASSYGWTQYF.

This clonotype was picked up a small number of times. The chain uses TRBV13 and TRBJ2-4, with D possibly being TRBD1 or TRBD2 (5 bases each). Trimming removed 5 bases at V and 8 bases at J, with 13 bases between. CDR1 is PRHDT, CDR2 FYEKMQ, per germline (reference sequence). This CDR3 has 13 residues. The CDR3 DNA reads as TGTGCCAGCAGCCTGATCCAGGGAGACATTCAGTACTTC. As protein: CASSLIQGDIQYF.

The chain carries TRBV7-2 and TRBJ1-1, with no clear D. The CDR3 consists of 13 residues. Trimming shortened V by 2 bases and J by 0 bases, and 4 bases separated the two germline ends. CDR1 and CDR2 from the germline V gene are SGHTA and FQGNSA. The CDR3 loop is CASSLFMNTEAFF. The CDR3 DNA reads TGTGCCAGCAGCTTATTCATGAACACTGAAGCTTTCTTT.

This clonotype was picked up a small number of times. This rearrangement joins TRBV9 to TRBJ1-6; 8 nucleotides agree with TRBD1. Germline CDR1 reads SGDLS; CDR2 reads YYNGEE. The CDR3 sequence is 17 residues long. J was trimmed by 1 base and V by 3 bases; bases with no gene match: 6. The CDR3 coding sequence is TGTGCCAGCAGCGCCAGACAGGGGTTTTCCTATAATTCACCCCTCCACTTT. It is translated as CASSARQGFSYNSPLHF.

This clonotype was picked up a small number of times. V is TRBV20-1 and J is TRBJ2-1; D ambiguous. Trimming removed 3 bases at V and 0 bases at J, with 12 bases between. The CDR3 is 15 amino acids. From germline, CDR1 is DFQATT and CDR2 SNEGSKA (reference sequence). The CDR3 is CSASTRAVSYNEQFF. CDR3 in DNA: TGCAGTGCTAGCACTCGAGCAGTCTCCTACAATGAGCAGTTCTTC.

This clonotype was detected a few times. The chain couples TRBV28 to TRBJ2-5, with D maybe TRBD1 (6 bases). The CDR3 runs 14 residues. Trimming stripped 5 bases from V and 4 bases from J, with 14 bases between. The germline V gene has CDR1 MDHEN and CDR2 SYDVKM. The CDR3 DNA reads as TGTGCCAGCAGTGCTCCGGACAGAAGAGAGACCCAGTACTTC. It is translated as CASSAPDRRETQYF.